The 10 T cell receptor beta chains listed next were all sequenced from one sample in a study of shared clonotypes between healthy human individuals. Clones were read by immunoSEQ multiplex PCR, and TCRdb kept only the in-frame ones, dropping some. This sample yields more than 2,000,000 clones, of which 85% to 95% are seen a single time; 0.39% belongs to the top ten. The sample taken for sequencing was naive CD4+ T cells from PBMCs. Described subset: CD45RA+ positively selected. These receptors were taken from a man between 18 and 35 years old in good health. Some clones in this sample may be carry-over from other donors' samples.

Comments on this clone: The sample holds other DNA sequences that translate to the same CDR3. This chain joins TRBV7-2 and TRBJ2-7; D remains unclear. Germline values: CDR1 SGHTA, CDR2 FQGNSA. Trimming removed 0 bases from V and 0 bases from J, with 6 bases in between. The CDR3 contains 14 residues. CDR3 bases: TGTGCCAGCAGCTTAGCCCTGGCCTCCTACGAGCAGTACTTC. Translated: CASSLALASYEQYF.

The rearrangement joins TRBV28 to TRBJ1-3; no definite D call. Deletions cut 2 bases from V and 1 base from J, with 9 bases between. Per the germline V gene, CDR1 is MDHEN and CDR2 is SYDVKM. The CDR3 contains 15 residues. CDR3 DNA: TGTGCCAGCAGTTTAGCCGTTTTATCTGGAAACACCATATATTTT. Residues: CASSLAVLSGNTIYF.

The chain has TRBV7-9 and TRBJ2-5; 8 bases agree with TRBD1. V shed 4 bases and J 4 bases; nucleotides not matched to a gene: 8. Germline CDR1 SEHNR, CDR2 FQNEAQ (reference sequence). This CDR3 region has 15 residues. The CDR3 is CASSSGGRGRETQYF. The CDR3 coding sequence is TGTGCCAGCAGCTCAGGGGGCAGGGGGAGAGAGACCCAGTACTTC.

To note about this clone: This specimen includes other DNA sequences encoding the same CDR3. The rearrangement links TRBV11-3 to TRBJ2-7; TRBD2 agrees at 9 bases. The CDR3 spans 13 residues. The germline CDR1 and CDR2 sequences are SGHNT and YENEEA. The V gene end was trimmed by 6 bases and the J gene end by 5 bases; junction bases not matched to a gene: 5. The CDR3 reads CASSLAGGNEQYF. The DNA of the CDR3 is TGTGCCAGCAGTTTGGCGGGAGGGAACGAGCAGTACTTC.

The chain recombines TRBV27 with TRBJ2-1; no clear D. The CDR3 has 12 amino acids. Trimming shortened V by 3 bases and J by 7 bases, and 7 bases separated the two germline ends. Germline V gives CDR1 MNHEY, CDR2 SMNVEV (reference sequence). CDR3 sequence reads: CASSFLQNEQFF. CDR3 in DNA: TGTGCCAGCAGTTTTCTCCAGAATGAGCAGTTCTTC.

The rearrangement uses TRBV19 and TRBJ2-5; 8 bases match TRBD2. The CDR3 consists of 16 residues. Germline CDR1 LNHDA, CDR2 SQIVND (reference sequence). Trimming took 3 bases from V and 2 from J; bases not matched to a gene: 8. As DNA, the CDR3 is TGTGCCAGTAGTATTCAAACTAGCGGCCTACAAGAGACCCAGTACTTC. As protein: CASSIQTSGLQETQYF.

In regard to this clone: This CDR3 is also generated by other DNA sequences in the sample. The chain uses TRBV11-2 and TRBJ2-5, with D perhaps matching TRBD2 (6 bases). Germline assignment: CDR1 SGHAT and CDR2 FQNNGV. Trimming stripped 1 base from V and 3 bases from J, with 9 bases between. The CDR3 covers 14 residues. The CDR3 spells CASSLGLAEETQYF. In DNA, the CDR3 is TGTGCCAGCAGCTTAGGTTTAGCGGAAGAGACCCAGTACTTC.

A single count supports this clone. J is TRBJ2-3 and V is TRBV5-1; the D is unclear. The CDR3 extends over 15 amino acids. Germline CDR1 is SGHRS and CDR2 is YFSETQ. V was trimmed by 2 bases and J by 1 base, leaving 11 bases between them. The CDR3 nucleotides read TGCGCCAGCAGCTTTACGATGTTCGGCACAGATACGCAGTATTTT. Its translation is CASSFTMFGTDTQYF.

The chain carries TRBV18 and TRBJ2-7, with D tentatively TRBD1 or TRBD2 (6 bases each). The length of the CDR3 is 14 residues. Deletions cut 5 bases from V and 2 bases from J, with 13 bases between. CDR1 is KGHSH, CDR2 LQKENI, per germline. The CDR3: CASSTIGGTYEQYF. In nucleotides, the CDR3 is TGTGCCAGCTCAACAATAGGGGGGACCTACGAGCAGTACTTC.

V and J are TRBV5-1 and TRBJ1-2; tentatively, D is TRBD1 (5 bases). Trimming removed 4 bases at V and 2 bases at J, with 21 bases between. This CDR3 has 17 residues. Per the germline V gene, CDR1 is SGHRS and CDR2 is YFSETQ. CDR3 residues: CASSTRPGGEGNYGYTF. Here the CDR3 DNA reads TGCGCCAGCAGCACAAGACCAGGAGGGGAGGGGAACTATGGCTACACCTTC.